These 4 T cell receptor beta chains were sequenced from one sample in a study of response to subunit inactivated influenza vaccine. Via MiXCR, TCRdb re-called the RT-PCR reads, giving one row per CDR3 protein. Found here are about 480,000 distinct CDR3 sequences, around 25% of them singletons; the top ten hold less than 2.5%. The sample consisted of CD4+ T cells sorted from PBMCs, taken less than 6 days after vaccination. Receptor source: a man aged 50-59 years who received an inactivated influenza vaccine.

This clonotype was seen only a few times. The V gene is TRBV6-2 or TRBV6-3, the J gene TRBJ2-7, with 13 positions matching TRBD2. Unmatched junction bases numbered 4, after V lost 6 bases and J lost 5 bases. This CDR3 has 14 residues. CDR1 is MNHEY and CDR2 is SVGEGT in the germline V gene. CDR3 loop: CASSGLAGVDEQYF. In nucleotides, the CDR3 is TGTGCCAGCAGCGGACTAGCGGGGGTCGACGAGCAGTACTTC.

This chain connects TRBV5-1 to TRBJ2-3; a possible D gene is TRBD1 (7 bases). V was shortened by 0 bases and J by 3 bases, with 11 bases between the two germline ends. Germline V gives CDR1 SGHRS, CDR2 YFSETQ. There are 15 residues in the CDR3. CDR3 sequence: CASSLEAGGTDTQYF. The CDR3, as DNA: TGCGCCAGCAGCTTGGAGGCAGGGGGGACAGATACGCAGTATTTT.

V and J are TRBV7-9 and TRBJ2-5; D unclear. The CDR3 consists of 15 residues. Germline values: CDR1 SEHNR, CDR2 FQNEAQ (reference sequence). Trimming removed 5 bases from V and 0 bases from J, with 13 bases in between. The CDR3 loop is CASSHFLTDQETQYF. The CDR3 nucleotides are TGTGCCAGCAGCCATTTTCTGACGGACCAAGAGACCCAGTACTTC.

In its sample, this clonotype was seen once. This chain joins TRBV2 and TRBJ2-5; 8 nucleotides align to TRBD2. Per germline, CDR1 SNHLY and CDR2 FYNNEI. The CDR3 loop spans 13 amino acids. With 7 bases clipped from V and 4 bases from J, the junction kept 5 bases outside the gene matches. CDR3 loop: CASTDSGIETQYF. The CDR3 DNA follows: TGTGCCAGCACCGATAGCGGGATAGAGACCCAGTACTTC.